This T cell receptor (beta chain) is from a study of Ad26.COV2.S vaccination and SARS-CoV-2 variants. The data were produced by immunoSEQ multiplex PCR, yet TCRdb's version contains in-frame clones alone and is incomplete. The table has fewer than 800,000 clones, around 89% seen once. Germline CDR1 is MNHEY and CDR2 is SVGAGI. This CDR3 is 15 amino acids long. The V and J ends lost 9 bases and 0 bases, in that order; junction bases with no gene match: 9. Treatment: around 19 received Ad26.COV2.S at low or high dose, single or two shots; a few received placebo; per-sample allocation not given. Sampling was done on day 63 after the first vaccine or placebo injection. Boston hosted the donor, who was an adult aged 18-55 years.

The source is a person between 18 and 65 years old who received the Ad26.COV2.S COVID-19 vaccine or a placebo. The sequencing used peripheral blood, collected in a trial of Ad26.COV2.S vaccine versus placebo. The genes are TRBV6-5 and TRBJ2-3; 7 bases align to TRBD1. Here the CDR3 DNA reads TGTGCCAGTTCTCACAGGGGACCTAGCACAGATACGCAGTATTTT. Amino acid sequence: CASSHRGPSTDTQYF.